The 12 T cell receptor beta chains reported below all come from one sample, sequenced in a study of Tregs in tolerant kidney transplant recipients. Libraries were prepared by immunoSEQ multiplex PCR; TCRdb keeps only in-frame clonotypes and omits some of them. The sample has some 71,000 clones; less than 90% are singletons. This specimen was CD4+ T cells from blood, taken before the transplant. These receptors all come from a human donor who received a combined kidney and bone marrow transplant.

This chain uses TRBV7-2 with TRBJ2-1, with TRBD2 matching over 10 bases. V shed 4 bases, J shed 6 bases, and the junction held 12 bases outside the gene matches. The CDR3 length is 17 residues. Germline-derived CDR1 and CDR2 are SGHTA and FQGNSA. The CDR3 spells CASSSTSSGRGGNEQFF. CDR3 sequence (DNA): TGTGCCAGCAGCTCAACCTCTAGCGGGAGAGGGGGCAATGAGCAGTTCTTC.

The V call is TRBV19, the J call TRBJ1-2; D gene unclear. The CDR3 runs 13 residues. Per germline, CDR1 LNHDA and CDR2 SQIVND (reference sequence). Trimming pared 4 bases from V and 0 bases from J, leaving 6 bases between. CDR3 loop: CASSNIPNYGYTF. The CDR3 coding sequence is TGTGCCAGTAGTAACATACCTAACTATGGCTACACCTTC.

The J gene is TRBJ2-1, the V gene TRBV4-1; 12 positions match TRBD2. Trimming cost V 2 bases and J 4 bases; bases outside gene matches: 6. The CDR3 is 17 residues long. Germline-derived CDR1 and CDR2 are MGHRA and YSYEKL. CDR3 amino acids: CASSQSVTSGGYNEQFF. The DNA of the CDR3 is TGCGCCAGCAGCCAATCGGTGACTAGCGGGGGTTACAATGAGCAGTTCTTC.

This clone was seen more than once but under ten times. This chain connects TRBV5-1 to TRBJ2-5; the D gene is possibly TRBD2 (7 bases). CDR3 length: 14 amino acids. Germline CDR1 SGHRS, CDR2 YFSETQ. The V end was cut by 5 bases, the J end by 3 bases, with 14 bases between. CDR3 loop: CASSRWEGEETQYF. The CDR3 DNA reads as TGCGCCAGCAGTAGATGGGAGGGGGAAGAGACCCAGTACTTC.

This chain links TRBV6-5 with TRBJ2-1, with a weak D call TRBD2 (5 bases). This CDR3 has 15 amino acids. V was shortened by 7 bases and J by 0 bases, with 13 bases between the two germline ends. Per the germline V gene, CDR1 is MNHEY and CDR2 is SVGAGI. CDR3 sequence (DNA): TGTGCCAGCACCCCAAACGGGATCTCCTACAATGAGCAGTTCTTC. Residues: CASTPNGISYNEQFF.

The chain joins TRBV5-1 to TRBJ1-1; 8 bases are a match to TRBD1. Germline-derived CDR1 and CDR2 are SGHRS and YFSETQ. CDR3 length equals 15 residues. V gave up 3 bases and J gave up 0 bases; unmatched junction bases: 4. CDR3 bases: TGCGCCAGCAGCTCAGGGACAGGATTGAACACTGAAGCTTTCTTT. This codes for CASSSGTGLNTEAFF.

The chain is built from TRBV5-1 and TRBJ2-3, with 9 bases lining up with TRBD1. V lost 4 bases to trimming and J lost 5 bases; unmatched junction nucleotides: 11. The CDR3 length is 16 residues. The germline V gene has CDR1 SGHRS and CDR2 YFSETQ. The CDR3 loop reads CASSQLPGTGQDTQYF. The CDR3 region has the DNA TGCGCCAGCAGCCAACTCCCCGGGACAGGGCAAGATACGCAGTATTTT.

This chain joins TRBV7-2 and TRBJ2-1, with 11 bases identical to TRBD2. CDR1 is SGHTA, CDR2 FQGNSA, per germline. J was trimmed by 0 bases and V by 2 bases; bases with no gene match: 9. This CDR3 comprises 19 residues. CDR3 amino acids: CASSLSPITSGSSYNEQFF. The CDR3 DNA reads as TGTGCCAGCAGCTTATCCCCCATAACTAGCGGGAGCTCCTACAATGAGCAGTTCTTC.

The genes are TRBV7-9 and TRBJ2-5; TRBD2 matches at 10 bases. Germline V gene data show CDR1 as SEHNR and CDR2 as FQNEAQ (reference sequence). V shed 8 bases and J 6 bases; nucleotides not matched to a gene: 6. This CDR3 is built from 13 residues. Here the CDR3 reads CASEREGRQTQYF. The CDR3 nucleotides are TGTGCCAGCGAGCGGGAGGGCCGACAGACCCAGTACTTC.

V and J are TRBV27 and TRBJ2-7, with unresolved D. The V gene lost 5 bases and the J gene lost 0 bases, with 8 bases spanning the gap. The CDR3 length is 13 residues. Germline V gene data show CDR1 as MNHEY and CDR2 as SMNVEV (reference sequence). The CDR3 loop is CASSPRHSYEQYF. DNA of the CDR3: TGTGCCAGCAGTCCCCGACACTCCTACGAGCAGTACTTC.

The chain is built from TRBV9 and TRBJ2-3; D call uncertain. The CDR3 loop spans 13 amino acids. Germline values: CDR1 SGDLS, CDR2 YYNGEE. The V end lost 3 bases, the J end lost 4 bases, and 9 bases lay between the germline ends. Here the CDR3 reads CASSGLVADTQYF. CDR3 nucleotides: TGTGCCAGCAGCGGATTAGTTGCAGATACGCAGTATTTT. Supplemented by reference TRBV9 and TRBJ2-3, the full variable domain reads DSGVTQTPKHLITATGQRVTLRCSPRSGDLSVYWYQQSLDQGLQFLIQYYNGEERAKGNILERFSAQQFPDLHSELNLSSLELGDSALYFCASSGLVADTQYFGPGTRLTVL.

V is TRBV19 and J is TRBJ2-4; 11 bases map to TRBD2. The CDR3 extends over 16 amino acids. V lost 4 bases to trimming and J lost 5 bases; unmatched junction nucleotides: 7. The V gene's germline CDR1 is LNHDA and CDR2 SQIVND (reference sequence). In DNA, the CDR3 is TGTGCCAGTAGTAGAACTAGCGGGAGCAGTCAAAACATTCAGTACTTC. It is translated as CASSRTSGSSQNIQYF.